The clone carrying this T cell receptor beta chain was counted once. The CDR3 totals 15 residues. Per germline, CDR1 SGHRS and CDR2 YFSETQ. V gave up 5 bases and J gave up 1 base; unmatched junction bases: 3. The sample comes from a study of blood T cell repertoires in COVID-19. Looking at the study overall: Specimens from acute and convalescent COVID-19 originated in the United States, Italy and Spain.

Sequenced by immunoSEQ multiplex PCR; TCRdb stores in-frame clones only, minus some. The sample consists of about 150,000 clones, over 75% of them appearing once. The chain has TRBV5-1 and TRBJ2-3; the match to TRBD2 covers 11 bases. The TCR sequence derives from a woman in her sixties or seventies with active COVID-19. Material for sequencing was peripheral blood. The CDR3 reads CASRGTSGGTDTQYF. DNA for the CDR3: TGCGCCAGCAGGGGGACTAGCGGAGGCACAGATACGCAGTATTTT. Full variable domain (rest looked up from reference TRBV5-1 and TRBJ2-3): KAGVTQTPRYLIKTRGQQVTLSCSPISGHRSVSWYQQTPGQGLQFLFEYFSETQRNKGNFPGRFSGRQFSNSRSEMNVSTLELGDSALYLCASRGTSGGTDTQYFGPGTRLTVL.